A single sample is the source of the 23 T cell receptor beta chains below, sequenced in a study of blood T cell repertoires in COVID-19. Produced via immunoSEQ multiplex PCR; TCRdb's table is partial and in-frame only. The sample has some 350,000 clones; under 95% are singletons. Sequencing was done on a sample of peripheral blood. The receptors shown here come from a woman younger than 35 who had recovered from COVID-19.

CDR3 coding DNA: TGTGCCAGCAGCCGAGACAGGGAGTCAGATACGCAGTATTTT. Its protein is CASSRDRESDTQYF. The chain combines TRBV28 with TRBJ2-3; 7 nucleotides line up with TRBD1. The V and J ends lost 6 bases and 4 bases, in that order; junction bases with no gene match: 7. Germline V lookup: CDR1 MDHEN, CDR2 SYDVKM. This CDR3 is built from 14 residues.

The J gene is TRBJ2-2, the V gene TRBV5-1; no clear D. Trimming cost V 0 bases and J 5 bases, with 5 bases left between them. Germline V lookup: CDR1 SGHRS, CDR2 YFSETQ. The length of the CDR3 is 13 residues. The CDR3 is CASSLARTGELFF. CDR3 bases: TGCGCCAGCAGCTTGGCCAGGACCGGGGAGCTGTTTTTT.

The chain couples TRBV7-2 to TRBJ1-2; D is possibly TRBD1 (5 bases). CDR1 SGHTA and CDR2 FQGNSA come from the germline V gene. CDR3 length: 16 amino acids. V was pared by 3 bases and J by 2 bases, with 16 bases between. Here the CDR3 DNA reads TGTGCCAGCAGCTTCTTGGCGGGACGGCTAAACTATGGCTACACCTTC. This codes for CASSFLAGRLNYGYTF.

V and J are TRBV9 and TRBJ1-1; the D gene is possibly TRBD1 (5 bases). Germline values: CDR1 SGDLS, CDR2 YYNGEE. With 3 bases removed from V and 6 bases from J, the gap between germline ends came to 9 bases. The CDR3 runs 12 residues. CDR3 coding DNA: TGTGCCAGCAGCGGAGGAGGGGCTGAAGCTTTCTTT. This encodes CASSGGGAEAFF.

This clone was picked up one time. The gene calls are TRBV5-1 and TRBJ2-5, with 9 bases lining up with TRBD2. V lost 5 bases and J lost 5; bases outside the gene matches: 10. The CDR3 runs 15 residues. Looked up from germline, CDR1 is SGHRS and CDR2 is YFSETQ. In nucleotides, the CDR3 is TGCGCCAGCAGTCTAGAAACGGGACTAGCTGAGACCCAGTACTTC. Translation: CASSLETGLAETQYF.

A note on this clone: Other DNA sequences in the same sample also yield this CDR3. The V gene is TRBV7-2, the J gene TRBJ2-1; 8 positions agree with TRBD2. The CDR3 has 15 residues. Germline V gene sequence: CDR1 SGHTA, CDR2 FQGNSA. J gave up 4 bases and V 3 bases, and 5 bases lay outside the gene matches. CDR3 amino acids: CASSFLAGLYNEQFF. The CDR3 region has the DNA TGTGCCAGCAGCTTCTTAGCGGGACTATACAATGAGCAGTTCTTC.

The rearrangement joins TRBV30 to TRBJ2-5, with D tentatively TRBD2 (6 bases). This CDR3 region has 14 residues. Between the trimmed V and J ends, which lost 1 base and 0 bases, there was a span of 9 bases. Germline CDR1 and CDR2: GTSNPN and SVGIG (reference sequence). The CDR3 region is CAWSDGGNQETQYF. The DNA for the CDR3 is TGTGCCTGGAGTGACGGGGGAAACCAAGAGACCCAGTACTTC.

The count of this clone is one. The identical CDR3 is also encoded by other nucleotide sequences in the sample. The chain carries TRBV11-2 and TRBJ1-2, with 9 bases identical to TRBD1. V shed 3 bases, J shed 5 bases, and the junction held 4 bases outside the gene matches. The CDR3 sequence is 14 residues long. Germline V gene lookup returns CDR1 SGHAT and CDR2 FQNNGV. Written as DNA, the CDR3 is TGTGCCAGCAGCTTGGGGGACAGGGTTTATGGCTACACCTTC. It encodes CASSLGDRVYGYTF.

The table lists this clone with a count of one. V and J are TRBV3-1 (or the pseudogene TRBV3-2) and TRBJ2-1, with 10 bases lining up with TRBD2. The J segment lost 6 bases and the V segment lost 4 bases, leaving 6 bases of the junction unmatched. The CDR3 runs 15 residues. The germline V gene encodes CDR1 LGHDT and CDR2 YNNKEL (reference sequence). CDR3 protein: CASSPGTSVGNEQFF. The CDR3 DNA reads TGTGCCAGCAGCCCCGGGACTAGCGTTGGCAATGAGCAGTTCTTC.

The chain has TRBV5-4 and TRBJ2-3; a weak D match, TRBD2 (6 bases). Trimming left V 6 bases short and J 3 bases short, with 17 bases between. Germline V lookup: CDR1 SGHNT, CDR2 YYREEE (reference sequence). The CDR3 length is 15 residues. The CDR3 coding sequence is TGTGCCAGCAACCCGGAGTCAGGGAGGACAGATACGCAGTATTTT. Translated: CASNPESGRTDTQYF.

This clone was recorded once. CDR3 sequence reads: CASSLGVGVYSNQPQHF. The CDR3 DNA follows: TGTGCCAGCAGCTTAGGGGTGGGCGTATATAGCAATCAGCCCCAGCATTTT. The chain carries TRBV7-2 and TRBJ1-5, with D unclear. Germline CDR1 reads SGHTA; CDR2 reads FQGNSA. The CDR3 is made up of 17 amino acids. V was clipped by 1 base and J by 0 bases, with 13 bases between them.

This clone was observed once. The chain has TRBV27 and TRBJ2-1; unclear D gene. Germline CDR1 is MNHEY and CDR2 is SMNVEV (reference sequence). CDR3 size: 14 residues. With 5 bases removed from V and 7 bases from J, the gap between germline ends came to 15 bases. The DNA for the CDR3 is TGTGCCAGCAGTAAACCAGTGGCCATTAATGAGCAGTTCTTC. Translating it yields CASSKPVAINEQFF.

This clone was recorded once. J is TRBJ1-2 and V is TRBV29-1; 9 nucleotides match TRBD1. CDR1 is SQVTM and CDR2 is ANQGSEA in the germline V gene. The junction had 8 bases not matched to a gene; V was cut back by 6 bases and J by 9 bases. The CDR3 length is 12 residues. The CDR3 spells CSVTGQGSRYTF. The CDR3 nucleotides read TGCAGCGTCACCGGACAGGGGTCGCGCTACACCTTC.

The J gene is TRBJ2-1, the V gene TRBV24-1; D possibly corresponds to TRBD2 (5 bases). Germline-derived CDR1 and CDR2 are KGHDR and SFDVKD. The CDR3 length is 15 residues. Trimming cost V 9 bases and J 4 bases, with 18 bases left between them. The DNA for the CDR3 is TGTGCCACCGGAGGTACTAGTCAATCGTACAATGAGCAGTTCTTC. It codes for CATGGTSQSYNEQFF.

This clone was counted once. The chain is built from TRBV6-2 or TRBV6-3 and TRBJ2-7; 7 nucleotides line up with TRBD2. The junction had 7 bases not matched to a gene; V was cut back by 2 bases and J by 3 bases. CDR3 length equals 15 residues. CDR1 MNHEY and CDR2 SVGEGT come from the germline V gene. Written as DNA, the CDR3 is TGTGCCAGCAGTTACCGGGAGGATCGGGGCTACGAGCAGTACGTC. Translating it yields CASSYREDRGYEQYV.

The rearrangement links TRBV5-1 to TRBJ2-5; D might be TRBD1 (5 bases). The CDR3 totals 14 residues. CDR1 and CDR2 (germline): SGHRS, YFSETQ. V was cut by 0 bases and J by 5 bases, with 11 bases left in between. CDR3: CASSLEGRRETQYF. CDR3 DNA sequence: TGCGCCAGCAGCTTGGAGGGGCGTCGGGAGACCCAGTACTTC.

The rearrangement links TRBV27 to TRBJ2-3, with 9 bases aligning to TRBD2. The CDR3 sequence is 16 residues long. V lost 5 bases to trimming and J lost 4 bases; unmatched junction nucleotides: 10. CDR1 is MNHEY, CDR2 SMNVEV, per germline (reference sequence). CDR3 DNA sequence: TGTGCCAGCAGTCTTTTTTCTAGCGGGAAATCAGATACGCAGTATTTT. This codes for CASSLFSSGKSDTQYF.

V usage is TRBV7-2 and J usage is TRBJ2-1; TRBD2 matches 10 bases. The length of the CDR3 is 15 residues. CDR1 SGHTA and CDR2 FQGNSA come from the germline V gene. Unmatched junction bases numbered 4, after V lost 1 base and J lost 7 bases. CDR3 sequence reads: CASSLEAGGQNEQFF. The CDR3 region has the DNA TGTGCCAGCAGCTTAGAAGCGGGAGGGCAAAATGAGCAGTTCTTC.

The J gene is TRBJ1-2, the V gene TRBV5-1; 8 bases match TRBD1. The trim removed 0 bases at V and 5 bases at J, leaving 12 bases unmatched. This CDR3 is built from 17 residues. CDR1 and CDR2 from the germline V gene are SGHRS and YFSETQ. The CDR3 here is CASSLAEGDRPPYGYTF. The CDR3 region has the DNA TGCGCCAGCAGCTTGGCCGAGGGGGACAGGCCTCCATATGGCTACACCTTC.

Comment on this clone: The sample has other DNA sequences that encode this CDR3 too. This chain joins TRBV19 and TRBJ2-5, with 8 bases matching TRBD2. The germline CDR1 and CDR2 sequences are LNHDA and SQIVND (reference sequence). The CDR3 is 15 residues long. V dropped 5 bases and J dropped 2; count of bases not matched to a gene: 7. The chain's CDR3 is CASSRTGGAQETQYF. The DNA of the CDR3 is TGTGCCAGTAGTCGAACGGGAGGGGCTCAAGAGACCCAGTACTTC.

The J gene is TRBJ1-1, the V gene TRBV4-3, with no clear D. The CDR3 runs to 15 residues. Trimming stripped 4 bases from V and 0 bases from J, with 12 bases between. Germline loops: CDR1 LGHNA, CDR2 YSLEER. The CDR3 sequence: CASSPGLGMNTEAFF. CDR3 nucleotides: TGCGCCAGCAGCCCGGGGTTGGGCATGAACACTGAAGCTTTCTTT.

The CDR3 here is CASTIELAEVNEQFF. CDR3 DNA sequence: TGTGCCAGTACCATCGAACTAGCGGAAGTCAATGAGCAGTTCTTC. The rearrangement joins TRBV19 to TRBJ2-1; 8 bases line up with TRBD2. In germline, CDR1 is LNHDA, CDR2 SQIVND (reference sequence). The CDR3 extends over 15 amino acids. The trim removed 7 bases at V and 6 bases at J, leaving 11 bases unmatched.

The CDR3 bases are TGTGCCAGCAGAAGGGGTCGCAATCAGCCCCAGCATTTT. Protein product: CASRRGRNQPQHF. The chain carries TRBV2 and TRBJ1-5; D is perhaps TRBD1 (5 bases). Trimming left V 6 bases short and J 2 bases short, with 8 bases between. There are 13 residues in the CDR3. In germline, CDR1 is SNHLY, CDR2 FYNNEI. Complete variable domain (other parts from reference TRBV2 and TRBJ1-5): EPEVTQTPSHQVTQMGQEVILRCVPISNHLYFYWYRQILGQKVEFLVSFYNNEISEKSEIFDDQFSVERPDGSNFTLKIRSTKLEDSAMYFCASRRGRNQPQHFGDGTRLSIL.